One sample yielded the 6 T cell receptor beta chains listed below, sequenced in a study of regulatory T cells in long-lasting Graves disease. Time point specified: newly diagnosed GD, antithyroid drugs for less than 3 months. Scientists built the TCR library using RNA that was extracted from PBMCs. The TCR beta library used iRepertoire HTBI primers with Arm-PCR amplification of CDR3. MiXCR, run by TCRdb on the multiplex PCR reads, gives a single entry per CDR3 protein. The table includes about 440,000 distinct CDR3 sequences, approximately 15% detected once. The sample was also linked to a second study, of T cells in Graves' hyperthyroidism and ophthalmopathy.

This sample comprised peripheral blood mononuclear cells (PBMCs), obtained at new diagnosis, from a patient treated with antithyroid drugs. Source of these receptors: a woman aged 25 to 39 with Graves disease.

This clonotype was counted at least ten times. Germline and junction disagree at one end, which may indicate a read error. This sequence joins TRBV6-2 or TRBV6-3 and TRBJ2-7; TRBD1 aligns across 11 bases. The germline CDR1 and CDR2 sequences are MNHEY and SVGEGT. The CDR3 loop spans 15 amino acids. CDR3 protein: CASSHSGTGGNEQYF. As DNA, the CDR3 is TGTGCCAGCAGTCACTCCGGGACAGGGGGAAACGAGCAGTACTTC.

This clonotype was observed many times. In DNA, the CDR3 is TGTGCCAGCAGCTTAATGAGGACAGGGGGCTACGAGCAGTACTTC. Translating it yields CASSLMRTGGYEQYF. The V call is TRBV11-2, the J call TRBJ2-7; 10 positions match TRBD1. CDR1 and CDR2 (germline): SGHAT, FQNNGV. Trimming took 2 bases from V and 3 from J; bases not matched to a gene: 4. The CDR3 spans 15 residues.

This clonotype occurred many times. This chain connects TRBV20-1 to TRBJ2-7; 9 bases are a match to TRBD2. The CDR3 loop spans 13 amino acids. With V trimmed by 2 bases and J by 6 bases, 5 bases remained unmatched. CDR1 and CDR2 from the germline V gene are DFQATT and SNEGSKA (reference sequence). CDR3 nucleotides: TGCAGTGCTAGAAGGCTAGCGGGAAGCGAGCAGTACTTC. Translation gives CSARRLAGSEQYF.

This clonotype came up many times. The J gene is TRBJ2-1, the V gene TRBV11-2; 7 nucleotides agree with TRBD2. Germline values: CDR1 SGHAT, CDR2 FQNNGV. The CDR3 is 11 residues long. V lost 5 bases to trimming and J lost 12 bases; unmatched junction nucleotides: 4. The CDR3 bases are TGTGCCAGCAGCGCGGGAGTAAGGCAGTTCTTC. Translated: CASSAGVRQFF.

This clonotype was counted only a few times. V gene TRBV30 combines with J gene TRBJ2-7; D is uncertain. The CDR3 contains 16 residues. Trimming shortened V by 0 bases and J by 6 bases, and 21 bases separated the two germline ends. The germline V gene encodes CDR1 GTSNPN and CDR2 SVGIG (reference sequence). The CDR3 here is CAWSVHRVAFSLEQYF. The DNA of the CDR3 is TGTGCCTGGAGTGTACATAGGGTTGCTTTCAGCCTCGAGCAGTACTTC.

This clonotype turned up a few times. The chain links TRBV27 to TRBJ2-6; no reliable D call. CDR1 MNHEY and CDR2 SMNVEV come from the germline V gene (reference sequence). V dropped 6 bases and J dropped 0 bases, with 21 bases sitting between them. The CDR3 is made up of 19 amino acids. CDR3 region: CASSTYPARVFSGANVLTF. The CDR3 nucleotides read TGTGCCAGCAGCACTTACCCCGCCCGGGTATTCTCTGGGGCCAACGTCCTGACTTTC.